The 30 T cell receptor beta chains listed next were all sequenced from one sample in a study of blood T cell repertoires in COVID-19. Data came from immunoSEQ multiplex PCR; TCRdb stores just in-frame clones and leaves some out. Of about 280,000 clones in the sample, more than 75% were seen once. Input material: peripheral blood. These receptor sequences come from a man aged 40-55 years with active or convalescent COVID-19.

This sequence joins TRBV15 and TRBJ2-3; 9 nucleotides agree with TRBD1. Germline CDR1 LNHNV, CDR2 YYDKDF (reference sequence). With V trimmed by 5 bases and J by 6 bases, 12 bases remained unmatched. This CDR3 spans 16 amino acids. The CDR3 bases are TGTGCCACCAGCGGGCAGGACAGGGGATTATCGGATACGCAGTATTTT. It yields the protein CATSGQDRGLSDTQYF.

The chain uses TRBV7-6 and TRBJ1-1; TRBD1 matches 10 bases. The CDR3 runs 15 residues. J was trimmed by 4 bases and V by 4 bases; bases with no gene match: 6. Looked up from germline, CDR1 is SGHVS and CDR2 is FNYEAQ. The CDR3 loop is CASSSGQGRGTEAFF. The CDR3 coding sequence is TGTGCCAGCAGCTCGGGACAGGGGAGAGGCACTGAAGCTTTCTTT.

This rearrangement joins TRBV5-6 to TRBJ1-2; 8 bases agree with TRBD1. After removal of 3 bases from V and 3 bases from J, the junction contained 4 bases not matched to a gene. The CDR3 contains 14 residues. Germline CDR1 SGHDT, CDR2 YYEEEE. The CDR3 loop is CASSSGQADYGYTF. CDR3 in DNA: TGTGCCAGCAGCTCGGGACAGGCAGACTATGGCTACACCTTC.

CDR3 sequence (DNA): TGTGCCATTCAGGGAGGTGGCCAAGAGACCCAGTACTTC. It encodes CAIQGGGQETQYF. This sequence joins TRBV11-2 and TRBJ2-5; weak D call: TRBD2 (6 bases). Between the trimmed V and J ends, which lost 10 bases and 1 base, there was a span of 13 bases. The CDR3 has 13 amino acids. The germline gives CDR1 SGHAT, CDR2 FQNNGV.

The rearrangement links TRBV27 to TRBJ2-1, with D maybe TRBD1 (5 bases). Germline V gives CDR1 MNHEY, CDR2 SMNVEV (reference sequence). This CDR3 has 15 residues. V shed 2 bases and J shed 6 bases, with 14 bases lying between them. The CDR3 DNA reads TGTGCCAGCAGTTTAGGGGCAGGGTACCGCAATGAGCAGTTCTTC. Its translation: CASSLGAGYRNEQFF.

This clone was counted a few times. This chain uses TRBV9 with TRBJ2-1; a weak D match, TRBD2 (6 bases). CDR3 length: 14 amino acids. Germline V lookup: CDR1 SGDLS, CDR2 YYNGEE. V was trimmed by 0 bases and J by 7 bases, leaving 11 bases between them. The CDR3 loop reads CASSVGGNVNEQFF. As DNA, the CDR3 is TGTGCCAGCAGCGTAGGCGGGAATGTTAATGAGCAGTTCTTC.

The chain carries TRBV5-4 and TRBJ2-2; D is possibly TRBD1 (5 bases). The V end lost 9 bases, the J end lost 0 bases, and 6 bases lay between the germline ends. The CDR3 runs 12 residues. Germline CDR1 SGHNT, CDR2 YYREEE (reference sequence). CDR3 DNA: TGTGCCACGGACACGAACACCGGGGAGCTGTTTTTT. Protein product: CATDTNTGELFF.

V is TRBV10-3 and J is TRBJ1-4; 9 bases fit TRBD1. Per germline, CDR1 ENHRY and CDR2 SYGVKD. Losses at the gene ends were 6 bases for V and 8 bases for J; bases not matched to a gene: 4. The CDR3 loop spans 13 amino acids. CDR3 nucleotides: TGTGCCATCAGGGGGGACAGGGCAGAAAAACTGTTTTTT. Its translation: CAIRGDRAEKLFF.

This clone is a singleton in its sample. The chain has TRBV4-2 and TRBJ1-2; a weak D match, TRBD1 (6 bases). This CDR3 comprises 15 residues. V dropped 0 bases and J dropped 0 bases, with 8 bases sitting between them. From germline, CDR1 is LGHNA and CDR2 YNFKEQ. As DNA, the CDR3 is TGTGCCAGCAGCCAAGAAACAGGGTCTAACTATGGCTACACCTTC. It is translated as CASSQETGSNYGYTF.

V and J are TRBV18 and TRBJ2-7, with D unclear. This CDR3 is 15 amino acids long. Trimming removed 2 bases at V and 3 bases at J, with 14 bases between. The germline V gene encodes CDR1 KGHSH and CDR2 LQKENI. CDR3 region: CASSPSPGQNYEQYF. The CDR3 bases are TGTGCCAGCTCACCATCCCCGGGTCAGAACTACGAGCAGTACTTC.

This chain links TRBV13 with TRBJ2-7, with TRBD2 matching 11 bases. CDR1 is PRHDT, CDR2 FYEKMQ, per germline (reference sequence). CDR3 length: 15 amino acids. V shed 0 bases, J shed 5 bases, and the junction held 3 bases outside the gene matches. CDR3 sequence reads: CASSLGSGGAHEQYF. The CDR3 bases are TGTGCCAGCAGCTTAGGTAGCGGGGGGGCCCACGAGCAGTACTTC.

This chain joins TRBV9 and TRBJ1-3, with D tentatively TRBD1 (5 bases). Germline CDR1 and CDR2: SGDLS and YYNGEE. The CDR3 loop spans 15 amino acids. Trimming removed 3 bases at V and 3 bases at J, with 13 bases between. The CDR3 loop reads CASSAGTLGGNTIYF. DNA for the CDR3: TGTGCCAGCAGCGCCGGGACTCTAGGTGGAAACACCATATATTTT.

This chain uses TRBV4-1 with TRBJ1-2; D unresolved. Germline V gene data show CDR1 as MGHRA and CDR2 as YSYEKL. There are 15 residues in the CDR3. Trimming took 2 bases from V and 6 from J, leaving 16 bases between them. In nucleotides, the CDR3 is TGCGCCAGCAGCCAACCAAGAGGGAGGACGCATGGCTACACCTTC. This sequence encodes CASSQPRGRTHGYTF.

This clone appeared a single time. The V and J genes are TRBV12-5 and TRBJ1-4; D ambiguous. There are 13 residues in the CDR3. Germline V lookup: CDR1 LGHNT, CDR2 FRNRAP. V lost 5 bases and J lost 7, with 11 bases in between. The chain's CDR3 is CASGPNRSEKLFF. The CDR3 bases are TGTGCTAGTGGTCCTAATCGGTCTGAAAAACTGTTTTTT.

V usage is TRBV7-7 and J usage is TRBJ2-1, with D perhaps matching TRBD2 (5 bases). The CDR3 sequence is 15 residues long. The V and J ends lost 5 bases and 5 bases respectively, with 16 bases between them. CDR1 is SSHAT, CDR2 FNYEAQ, per germline (reference sequence). The CDR3 sequence is CASSPPGKINNEQFF. As DNA, the CDR3 is TGTGCCAGCAGCCCACCCGGGAAAATAAACAATGAGCAGTTCTTC.

The V and J genes are TRBV27 and TRBJ2-1, with 9 positions matching TRBD2. The V segment lost 6 bases and the J segment 0 bases; nucleotides outside the gene matches: 15. The CDR3 contains 19 residues. Germline assignment: CDR1 MNHEY and CDR2 SMNVEV (reference sequence). The CDR3 is CASSLITVAGAFSYNEQFF. DNA for the CDR3: TGTGCCAGCAGCCTTATCACGGTAGCGGGAGCTTTCTCCTACAATGAGCAGTTCTTC.

The chain uses TRBV7-3 and TRBJ2-5; no definite D call. This CDR3 is 15 amino acids long. Germline V gene sequence: CDR1 SGHTA, CDR2 FQGTGA. V shed 1 base and J shed 2 bases, with 11 bases lying between them. The DNA of the CDR3 is TGTGCCAGCAGCTTAATGGGCAACCGGCAAGAGACCCAGTACTTC. Its protein is CASSLMGNRQETQYF.

This chain links TRBV2 with TRBJ2-7; 13 positions agree with TRBD2. The germline V gene has CDR1 SNHLY and CDR2 FYNNEI. After removal of 5 bases from V and 5 bases from J, the junction contained 3 bases not matched to a gene. The CDR3 has 14 residues. CDR3 region: CASSRTSGSNEQYF. The CDR3 bases are TGTGCCAGCAGTCGGACTAGCGGGAGTAACGAGCAGTACTTC.

This clone appeared a single time. CDR3 loop: CATRGGSSIYNEQFF. Written as DNA, the CDR3 is TGTGCCACCAGGGGCGGGAGTTCGATTTACAATGAGCAGTTCTTC. The gene calls are TRBV24-1 and TRBJ2-1; 7 bases line up with TRBD2. Germline-derived CDR1 and CDR2 are KGHDR and SFDVKD. The ends lost 7 bases at V and 4 bases at J; junction bases unmatched: 9. The CDR3 runs to 15 residues.

The chain couples TRBV7-3 to TRBJ2-3; 7 positions match TRBD1. The CDR3 sequence is 13 residues long. The V and J ends lost 5 bases and 6 bases, in that order; junction bases with no gene match: 5. CDR1 SGHTA and CDR2 FQGTGA come from the germline V gene. The CDR3 DNA reads as TGTGCCAGCAGCCCGACAGGGACGGATACGCAGTATTTT. Protein sequence: CASSPTGTDTQYF. Together with reference TRBV7-3 and TRBJ2-3, the CDR3 gives the full variable domain: GAGVSQTPSNKVTEKGKYVELRCDPISGHTALYWYRQSLGQGPEFLIYFQGTGAADDSGLPNDRFFAVRPEGSVSTLKIQRTERGDSAVYLCASSPTGTDTQYFGPGTRLTVL.

CDR3 protein: CASSFAPDRGENTEAFF. In DNA form, the CDR3 reads TGTGCCAGCAGCTTTGCACCGGACAGGGGCGAGAACACTGAAGCTTTCTTT. The chain couples TRBV12-1 to TRBJ1-1; TRBD1 was called by the table and not checked on the DNA. TRBV12-1 corresponds to a pseudogene. This CDR3 has 17 residues.

The CDR3 reads CASSSWANNEQFF. CDR3 DNA sequence: TGTGCCAGCAGTTCATGGGCAAACAATGAGCAGTTCTTC. The chain carries TRBV6-2 or TRBV6-3 and TRBJ2-1; D is unclear. The CDR3 contains 13 residues. Germline CDR1 reads MNHEY; CDR2 reads SVGEGT. Between the trimmed V and J ends, which lost 4 bases and 5 bases, there was a span of 9 bases.

This clone was seen more than once but under ten times. This rearrangement joins TRBV19 to TRBJ1-5; no definite D call. V was clipped by 5 bases and J by 0 bases, with 17 bases between them. The CDR3 has 17 residues. Per germline, CDR1 LNHDA and CDR2 SQIVND (reference sequence). The CDR3 here is CASSGLGVGYSNQPQHF. The CDR3 coding sequence is TGTGCCAGTAGTGGATTGGGAGTAGGCTATAGCAATCAGCCCCAGCATTTT.

This clone was counted a few times. CDR3 coding DNA: TGTGCAAGTCGCTTAAGGCGGCAGAATCAGCCCCAGCATTTT. Residues: CASRLRRQNQPQHF. The J gene is TRBJ1-5, the V gene TRBV12-2. TRBV12-2 constitutes a pseudogene. This CDR3 has 14 residues.

The V gene is TRBV9, the J gene TRBJ2-2, with TRBD2 identical over 10 bases. Germline V gives CDR1 SGDLS, CDR2 YYNGEE. The CDR3 is 18 residues long. After removal of 0 bases from V and 4 bases from J, the junction contained 9 bases not matched to a gene. Here the CDR3 reads CASSVVTSGHLSTGELFF. The CDR3 DNA reads TGTGCCAGCAGCGTAGTGACTAGCGGGCATTTAAGCACCGGGGAGCTGTTTTTT.

The chain has TRBV27 and TRBJ2-4, with TRBD1 matching over 8 bases. In germline, CDR1 is MNHEY, CDR2 SMNVEV (reference sequence). This CDR3 spans 16 amino acids. V trimming: 6 bases; J trimming: 8 bases; junction bases outside the gene matches: 15. The CDR3 DNA reads TGTGCCAGCAGCCCGAGGACAGGGATCGGTAGGGACATTCAGTACTTC. Its translation is CASSPRTGIGRDIQYF.

V gene TRBV11-2 combines with J gene TRBJ2-7; 11 nucleotides line up with TRBD2. This CDR3 is 15 amino acids long. Per the germline V gene, CDR1 is SGHAT and CDR2 is FQNNGV. The J segment lost 2 bases and the V segment lost 4 bases, leaving 4 bases of the junction unmatched. The CDR3 nucleotides are TGTGCCAGCAGCTATAGCGGGGGGGCTGCCTACGAGCAGTACTTC. Encoded protein: CASSYSGGAAYEQYF.

The chain links TRBV5-6 to TRBJ2-7; TRBD1 matches at 10 bases. Germline trimming cut 1 base from V and 3 bases from J; bases unmatched to any gene: 1. The CDR3 is made up of 14 amino acids. The germline CDR1 and CDR2 sequences are SGHDT and YYEEEE. For the CDR3, the DNA is TGTGCCAGCAGCTTGTGGGACAGGGGCTACGAGCAGTACTTC. Encoded protein: CASSLWDRGYEQYF. Drawing the rest from reference TRBV5-6 and TRBJ2-7, the complete variable domain is DAGVTQSPTHLIKTRGQQVTLRCSPKSGHDTVSWYQQALGQGPQFIFQYYEEEERQRGNFPDRFSGHQFPNYSSELNVNALLLGDSALYLCASSLWDRGYEQYFGPGTRLTVT.

This chain joins TRBV2 and TRBJ1-6, with D perhaps TRBD1 (5 bases). V lost 6 bases and J lost 0, with 33 bases in between. The CDR3 extends over 23 amino acids. Germline CDR1 reads SNHLY; CDR2 reads FYNNEI. The CDR3 coding sequence is TGTGCCAGCAGGGGGTGGGGCACAGCTACCCCCGGAGTTTATAGCTCCTATAATTCACCCCTCCACTTT. Translated: CASRGWGTATPGVYSSYNSPLHF.

V and J are TRBV27 and TRBJ2-7, with a weak D call TRBD2 (6 bases). Germline CDR1 and CDR2: MNHEY and SMNVEV (reference sequence). Trimming removed 0 bases from V and 3 bases from J, with 12 bases in between. This CDR3 is built from 15 residues. The CDR3 sequence is CASSLSMGGSYEQYF. CDR3 nucleotides: TGTGCCAGCAGTTTATCGATGGGGGGAAGCTACGAGCAGTACTTC.